Each of the 27 T cell receptor beta chains below was sequenced from the same sample in a study of OX40 agonist ivuxolimab in advanced cancers. Using immunoSEQ multiplex PCR, the repertoire was profiled, and TCRdb retains in-frame clones only, with some absent. The sample has around 82,000 clones; approximately 90% are singletons. Sequenced here: CD4+ or CD8+ T cells sorted from blood, sampled in a trial of the OX40 agonist ivuxolimab. Receptor source: an adult with an advanced solid tumor such as melanoma, head and neck, liver or kidney cancer.

The rearrangement joins TRBV10-3 to TRBJ1-2; D not resolved. Trimming took off 6 bases at V and 1 base at J, with 12 bases between the two ends. Germline CDR1 reads ENHRY; CDR2 reads SYGVKD. The CDR3 is 14 amino acids. In nucleotides, the CDR3 is TGTGCCATCAGGCCGGGTGAAAATAACTATGGCTACACCTTC. Protein sequence: CAIRPGENNYGYTF.

The V call is TRBV18, the J call TRBJ2-7; 9 bases are shared with TRBD1. After removal of 9 bases from V and 6 bases from J, the junction contained 6 bases not matched to a gene. Germline CDR1 is KGHSH and CDR2 is LQKENI. The CDR3 has 12 amino acids. The CDR3 DNA sequence: TGTGCCAGTTTGGACAGGGGAGGCGAGCAGTACTTC. It yields the protein CASLDRGGEQYF. The whole variable domain, remainder taken from reference TRBV18 and TRBJ2-7, is NAGVMQNPRHLVRRRGQEARLRCSPMKGHSHVYWYRQLPEEGLKFMVYLQKENIIDESGMPKERFSAEFPKEGPSILRIQQVVRGDSAAYFCASLDRGGEQYFGPGTRLTVT.

The V call is TRBV5-1, the J call TRBJ2-2, with 7 bases fitting TRBD1. J was trimmed by 7 bases and V by 0 bases; bases with no gene match: 6. The CDR3 spans 15 residues. The germline V gene encodes CDR1 SGHRS and CDR2 YFSETQ. CDR3 in amino acids: CASSLGAGGDGELFF. The CDR3 DNA sequence: TGCGCCAGCAGCTTGGGTGCAGGGGGTGACGGGGAGCTGTTTTTT.

The CDR3 loop is CASSYTWGGPGELFF. CDR3 DNA: TGTGCCAGCAGCTATACGTGGGGGGGCCCCGGGGAGCTGTTTTTT. This chain joins TRBV11-3 and TRBJ2-2, with D maybe TRBD2 (7 bases). The CDR3 is 15 residues long. The germline V gene encodes CDR1 SGHNT and CDR2 YENEEA. V lost 4 bases to trimming and J lost 6 bases, with 15 bases between them.

The V and J genes are TRBV19 and TRBJ2-3; 7 nucleotides align to TRBD2. This CDR3 is built from 14 residues. Germline values: CDR1 LNHDA, CDR2 SQIVND (reference sequence). Trimming took 1 base from V and 6 from J; bases not matched to a gene: 4. The CDR3 protein is CASSIVWGGDTQYF. The CDR3 DNA reads as TGTGCCAGTAGTATAGTTTGGGGGGGGGATACGCAGTATTTT.

The genes are TRBV5-1 and TRBJ2-2; D is uncertain. This CDR3 contains 14 residues. V was shortened by 4 bases and J by 0 bases, with 7 bases between the two germline ends. Germline lookup yields CDR1 SGHRS and CDR2 YFSETQ. The CDR3 here is CASSVGSNTGELFF. CDR3 bases: TGCGCCAGCAGCGTGGGGTCGAACACCGGGGAGCTGTTTTTT.

The chain is built from TRBV7-9 and TRBJ1-2; D possibly corresponds to TRBD1 (5 bases). The CDR3 consists of 16 residues. V was cut by 5 bases and J by 3 bases, with 19 bases left in between. Germline V gene lookup returns CDR1 SEHNR and CDR2 FQNEAQ (reference sequence). CDR3 sequence reads: CASSALEGEGDYGYTF. The CDR3 DNA sequence: TGTGCCAGCAGCGCCCTTGAAGGGGAAGGCGACTATGGCTACACCTTC.

This clone was seen just once. This chain joins TRBV6-5 and TRBJ2-7; no clear D. Germline V gives CDR1 MNHEY, CDR2 SVGAGI. The CDR3 runs 13 residues. V was pared by 3 bases and J by 1 base, with 7 bases between. CDR3 in DNA: TGTGCCAGCAGTTATCGGTTGTCCTACGAGCAGTACTTC. Translation gives CASSYRLSYEQYF.

The J gene is TRBJ1-3, the V gene TRBV10-3; D gene unclear. The CDR3 consists of 16 residues. Germline CDR1 and CDR2: ENHRY and SYGVKD. V lost 2 bases, J lost 2 bases, and 13 bases lay in between. The CDR3: CAISEGLPFPGNTIYF. CDR3 DNA: TGTGCCATCAGTGAGGGACTCCCTTTCCCTGGAAACACCATATATTTT.

The chain has TRBV7-2 and TRBJ2-7, with 10 bases lining up with TRBD2. V lost 6 bases, J lost 2 bases, and 7 bases stayed unmatched. CDR1 SGHTA and CDR2 FQGNSA come from the germline V gene. The CDR3 is 15 amino acids. The CDR3 DNA follows: TGTGCCAGCAGGGGTCTAGCGGGGGCCACCTACGAGCAGTACTTC. This gives the protein CASRGLAGATYEQYF.

The chain employs TRBV29-1 and TRBJ2-3; 9 bases match TRBD2. Looked up from germline, CDR1 is SQVTM and CDR2 is ANQGSEA. V gave up 7 bases and J gave up 4 bases; unmatched junction bases: 9. The CDR3 consists of 14 residues. CDR3 protein: CSGENSGGSDTQYF. In DNA form, the CDR3 reads TGCAGCGGGGAGAATAGCGGGGGCTCAGATACGCAGTATTTT.

The V gene is TRBV7-2, the J gene TRBJ1-2; D is unclear. Per germline, CDR1 SGHTA and CDR2 FQGNSA. This CDR3 is 15 amino acids long. V gave up 1 base and J gave up 7 bases, with 16 bases separating them. This chain's CDR3 is CASSLEVPGLLGYTF. The CDR3 region has the DNA TGTGCCAGCAGCTTAGAGGTTCCAGGCCTCCTTGGCTACACCTTC.

This chain connects TRBV6-5 to TRBJ2-7, with 10 nucleotides matching TRBD1. With V trimmed by 2 bases and J by 5 bases, 6 bases remained unmatched. The length of the CDR3 is 15 residues. Germline CDR1 MNHEY, CDR2 SVGAGI. The CDR3 nucleotides are TGTGCCAGCAGTTACCCTGGGACAGGGGAACACGAGCAGTACTTC. It codes for CASSYPGTGEHEQYF.

The J gene is TRBJ1-4, the V gene TRBV6-5; the D is unclear. The CDR3 totals 13 residues. CDR1 is MNHEY, CDR2 SVGAGI, per germline. Deletions cut 2 bases from V and 6 bases from J, with 7 bases between. CDR3 coding DNA: TGTGCCAGCAGTTACATCAACGATGAAAAACTGTTTTTT. It codes for CASSYINDEKLFF.

The J gene is TRBJ2-2, the V gene TRBV19; D unresolved. Germline values: CDR1 LNHDA, CDR2 SQIVND (reference sequence). V gave up 2 bases and J gave up 6 bases, with 7 bases separating them. This CDR3 is built from 13 residues. The DNA for the CDR3 is TGTGCCAGTAGTATAAAACTGGCCGGGGAGCTGTTTTTT. It yields the protein CASSIKLAGELFF.

The sample holds a few counts of this clone. The J gene is TRBJ1-1, the V gene TRBV7-9; D may be TRBD1 (5 bases). The germline V gene encodes CDR1 SEHNR and CDR2 FQNEAQ (reference sequence). V was pared by 3 bases and J by 0 bases, with 11 bases between. CDR3 size: 15 residues. CDR3 in amino acids: CASSLWGRMNTEAFF. CDR3 DNA sequence: TGTGCCAGCAGCTTGTGGGGCAGGATGAACACTGAAGCTTTCTTT.

This clone was seen only once. V gene TRBV6-6 combines with J gene TRBJ1-2; no reliable D call. Germline V lookup: CDR1 MNHNY, CDR2 SVGAGI (reference sequence). The germline V and J ends were trimmed by 4 bases and 6 bases, with 12 bases remaining between them. This CDR3 comprises 13 residues. The CDR3 DNA follows: TGTGCCAGCAGTTCCTCTGGTTCAAATGGCTACACCTTC. Translation: CASSSSGSNGYTF.

The rearrangement joins TRBV6-1 to TRBJ1-2, with 9 bases aligning to TRBD1. The CDR3 is 15 residues long. The V segment lost 6 bases and the J segment 0 bases; nucleotides outside the gene matches: 5. CDR1 and CDR2 from the germline V gene are MNHNS and SASEGT. CDR3 nucleotides: TGTGCCAGCAGGGGACAGGGACAAACTAACTATGGCTACACCTTC. Translation: CASRGQGQTNYGYTF.

This clone has only a few counts. The chain links TRBV10-3 to TRBJ1-2; no firm D call. Germline CDR1 is ENHRY and CDR2 is SYGVKD. This CDR3 is built from 12 residues. V shed 8 bases and J shed 2 bases, with 9 bases lying between them. CDR3: CAIGSGNYGYTF. CDR3 DNA: TGTGCCATCGGTTCTGGAAACTATGGCTACACCTTC.

In its sample, this clone was seen once. The V gene is TRBV18, the J gene TRBJ1-6; possible D gene TRBD1, 5 bases. The CDR3 extends over 14 amino acids. Germline V gives CDR1 KGHSH, CDR2 LQKENI. Trimming removed 2 bases from V and 9 bases from J, with 11 bases in between. CDR3 sequence reads: CASSPSGGFSPLHF. CDR3 coding DNA: TGTGCCAGCTCACCATCCGGGGGTTTTTCACCCCTCCACTTT.

The chain combines TRBV7-9 with TRBJ2-2; tentatively, D is TRBD2 (6 bases). Trimming took 3 bases from V and 1 from J, leaving 9 bases between them. Germline CDR1 reads SEHNR; CDR2 reads FQNEAQ (reference sequence). The CDR3 totals 15 residues. Here the CDR3 reads CASSLGLRNTGELFF. The DNA for the CDR3 is TGTGCCAGCAGCTTGGGACTGCGGAACACCGGGGAGCTGTTTTTT. The whole variable domain, remainder taken from reference TRBV7-9 and TRBJ2-2, is DTGVSQNPRHKITKRGQNVTFRCDPISEHNRLYWYRQTLGQGPEFLTYFQNEAQLEKSRLLSDRFSAERPKGSFSTLEIQRTEQGDSAMYLCASSLGLRNTGELFFGEGSRLTVL.

The chain employs TRBV5-1 and TRBJ2-2, with 10 bases that match TRBD1. The CDR3 totals 17 residues. The germline gives CDR1 SGHRS, CDR2 YFSETQ. The ends lost 1 base at V and 7 bases at J; junction bases unmatched: 10. The CDR3 sequence is CASSLIRDRGSRGELFF. As DNA, the CDR3 is TGCGCCAGCAGCTTGATCAGGGACAGGGGATCACGCGGGGAGCTGTTTTTT. Based on the CDR3 plus reference TRBV5-1 and TRBJ2-2, the full variable domain is KAGVTQTPRYLIKTRGQQVTLSCSPISGHRSVSWYQQTPGQGLQFLFEYFSETQRNKGNFPGRFSGRQFSNSRSEMNVSTLELGDSALYLCASSLIRDRGSRGELFFGEGSRLTVL.

The rearrangement uses TRBV5-4 and TRBJ1-1; D is possibly TRBD1 (6 bases). CDR3 length equals 14 residues. The ends were cut back, 2 bases at V and 3 bases at J, with 11 bases in the middle. From germline, CDR1 is SGHNT and CDR2 YYREEE (reference sequence). CDR3: CASSFGRGDTEAFF. CDR3 sequence (DNA): TGTGCCAGCAGCTTTGGCAGGGGTGACACTGAAGCTTTCTTT.

This clone was detected only once. The chain recombines TRBV5-1 with TRBJ1-2; D might be TRBD1 (5 bases). CDR1 and CDR2 (germline): SGHRS, YFSETQ. The CDR3 extends over 15 amino acids. V was pared by 1 base and J by 4 bases, with 14 bases between. The CDR3 nucleotides read TGCGCCAGCAGCTTGTTGGCAGGGCAAGGCTATGGCTACACCTTC. Amino acids: CASSLLAGQGYGYTF.

V is TRBV6-5 and J is TRBJ1-1; 8 bases are shared with TRBD1. Germline lookup yields CDR1 MNHEY and CDR2 SVGAGI. The CDR3 totals 13 residues. V lost 5 bases to trimming and J lost 6 bases; unmatched junction nucleotides: 5. Here the CDR3 reads CASSELTGAEAFF. CDR3 coding DNA: TGTGCCAGCAGTGAACTGACAGGGGCTGAAGCTTTCTTT.

V and J are TRBV2 and TRBJ2-2, with unresolved D. Germline assignment: CDR1 SNHLY and CDR2 FYNNEI. Between the trimmed V and J ends, which lost 2 bases and 1 base, there was a span of 5 bases. This CDR3 comprises 14 residues. CDR3 protein: CASSELLNTGELFF. The CDR3, as DNA: TGTGCCAGCAGTGAACTACTGAACACCGGGGAGCTGTTTTTT. Full variable domain (outside the CDR3, taken from reference TRBV2 and TRBJ2-2): EPEVTQTPSHQVTQMGQEVILRCVPISNHLYFYWYRQILGQKVEFLVSFYNNEISEKSEIFDDQFSVERPDGSNFTLKIRSTKLEDSAMYFCASSELLNTGELFFGEGSRLTVL.

Only a few counts were recorded for this clone. V gene TRBV6-5 combines with J gene TRBJ2-7; D not resolved. V lost 6 bases to trimming and J lost 3 bases, with 12 bases between them. CDR1 is MNHEY and CDR2 is SVGAGI in the germline V gene. CDR3 length equals 13 residues. The CDR3 reads CASRGLSDYEQYF. CDR3 DNA: TGTGCCAGCAGAGGCCTTTCCGACTACGAGCAGTACTTC.